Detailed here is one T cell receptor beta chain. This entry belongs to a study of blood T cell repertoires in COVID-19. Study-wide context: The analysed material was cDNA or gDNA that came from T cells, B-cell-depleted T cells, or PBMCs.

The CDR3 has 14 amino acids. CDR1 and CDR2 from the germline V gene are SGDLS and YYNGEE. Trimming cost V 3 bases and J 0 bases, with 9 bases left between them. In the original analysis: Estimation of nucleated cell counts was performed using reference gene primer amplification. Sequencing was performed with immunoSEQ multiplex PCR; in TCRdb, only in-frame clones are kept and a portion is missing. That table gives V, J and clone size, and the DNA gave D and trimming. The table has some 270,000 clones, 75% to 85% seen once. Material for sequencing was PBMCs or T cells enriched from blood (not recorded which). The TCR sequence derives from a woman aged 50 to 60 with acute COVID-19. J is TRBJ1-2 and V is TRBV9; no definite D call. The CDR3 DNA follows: TGTGCCAGCAGCGCCCCAGGTCCTAACTATGGCTACACCTTC. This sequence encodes CASSAPGPNYGYTF.